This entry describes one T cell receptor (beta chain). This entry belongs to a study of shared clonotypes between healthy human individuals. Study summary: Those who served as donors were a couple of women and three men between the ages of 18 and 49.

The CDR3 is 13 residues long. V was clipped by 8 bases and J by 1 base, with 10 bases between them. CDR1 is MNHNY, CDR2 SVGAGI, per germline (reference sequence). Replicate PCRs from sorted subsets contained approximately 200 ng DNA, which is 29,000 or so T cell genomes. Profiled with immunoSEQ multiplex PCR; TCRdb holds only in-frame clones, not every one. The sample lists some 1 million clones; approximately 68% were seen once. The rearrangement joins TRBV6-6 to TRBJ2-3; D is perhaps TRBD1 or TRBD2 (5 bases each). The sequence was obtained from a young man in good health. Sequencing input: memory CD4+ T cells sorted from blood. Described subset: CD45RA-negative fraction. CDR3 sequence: CASRGHGTDTQYF. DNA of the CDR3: TGTGCCAGCCGGGGCCACGGCACAGATACGCAGTATTTT.